The present T cell receptor beta chain was sequenced within a study of blood T cell dynamics during melanoma immunotherapy. Background on the study: First-line therapy was either pembrolizumab or nivolumab with ipilimumab for metastatic melanoma.

CDR1 is SGHTA, CDR2 FQGTGA, per germline. The V and J ends lost 6 bases and 1 base respectively, with 9 bases between them. The CDR3 has 13 residues. Time point reported: pre-treatment baseline. At 12 weeks after first infusion, RECIST 1.1 defined response for most patients. Clones were sequenced by immunoSEQ multiplex PCR, and TCRdb holds only the in-frame ones, with some missing. The table records about 13,000 clones, roughly 89% of them present only once. This receptor was obtained from a human donor with melanoma. The sample was blood, taken from a patient treated with checkpoint blockade. This chain joins TRBV7-3 and TRBJ1-1, with D perhaps TRBD1 (6 bases). The CDR3 here is CASRSGQNTEAFF. The DNA for the CDR3 is TGTGCCAGCAGGTCGGGACAGAACACTGAAGCTTTCTTT.